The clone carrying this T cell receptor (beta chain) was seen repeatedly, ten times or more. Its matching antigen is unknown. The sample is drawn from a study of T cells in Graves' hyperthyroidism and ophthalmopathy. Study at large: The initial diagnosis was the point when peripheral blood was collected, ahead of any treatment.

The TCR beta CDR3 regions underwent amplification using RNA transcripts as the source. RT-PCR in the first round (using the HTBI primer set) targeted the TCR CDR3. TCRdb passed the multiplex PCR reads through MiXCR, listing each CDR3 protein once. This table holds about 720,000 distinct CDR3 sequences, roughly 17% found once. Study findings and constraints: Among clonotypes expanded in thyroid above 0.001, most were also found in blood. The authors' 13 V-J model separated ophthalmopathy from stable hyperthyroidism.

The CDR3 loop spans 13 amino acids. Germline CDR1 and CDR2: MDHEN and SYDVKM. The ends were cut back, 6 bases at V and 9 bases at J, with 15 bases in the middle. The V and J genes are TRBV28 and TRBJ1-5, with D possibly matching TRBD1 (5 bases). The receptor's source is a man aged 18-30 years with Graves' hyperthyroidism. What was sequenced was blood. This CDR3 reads CASRSGTARPQHF. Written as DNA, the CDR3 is TGTGCCAGCAGATCCGGGACGGCAAGGCCCCAGCATTTT.